The entry that follows covers one TCR beta chain sequence. Its antigen is not identified. These data originate in a study of CD8 T cell repertoires and HIV-1 epitope variants. For the study at large: Each of Twenty-five Gag and Nef epitope peptides stimulated a separate culture. Autologous T cell-negative cells served as antigen-presenting cells in equal numbers.

Trimming took 5 bases from V and 2 from J, leaving 10 bases between them. The CDR3 covers 13 residues. The germline gives CDR1 MDHEN, CDR2 SYDVKM. This table comes from immunoSEQ multiplex PCR, and its TCRdb copy is limited to in-frame clones, with some not included. The sample lists 5,500 to 7,000 clones; about two thirds were seen once. This TCR derives from a male donor with HIV. The sample comprised cultured CD8+ T cells derived from PBMCs. The J gene is TRBJ2-7, the V gene TRBV28; D may be TRBD1 or TRBD2 (5 bases each). The CDR3 nucleotides are TGTGCCAGCAGTCTGGGGGTCACCTACGAGCAGTACTTC. This codes for CASSLGVTYEQYF.